This T cell receptor (beta chain) was identified during a study of blood T cell repertoires in COVID-19. Overall study context: The origin of the acute and convalescent COVID-19 samples was the United States, Italy and Spain.

In its sample, this clone was seen a few times. Original processing methods: It was from reference gene primer amplification that nucleated cell counts were estimated. Data came from immunoSEQ multiplex PCR; TCRdb stores just in-frame clones and leaves some out. V and J calls and clone size are as listed in that table; D and trimming were resolved from the DNA. The sample has 300,000 or so clones, around 90% seen once. V trimming: 3 bases; J trimming: 5 bases; junction bases outside the gene matches: 11. Germline CDR1 LGHNA, CDR2 YSLEER. CDR3 length: 17 residues. Clinical history as reported by participants underpinned cohort assignment.

This clonotype originated in a woman aged 25-40 years who had recovered from COVID-19. The sequencing sample was made of PBMCs or T cells enriched from blood (not recorded which). The chain employs TRBV4-3 and TRBJ2-1; 9 bases agree with TRBD2. CDR3 nucleotide sequence: TGCGCCAGCAGCCAGAGTTTCGCGACTAGCGGTAACAATGAGCAGTTCTTC. Protein sequence: CASSQSFATSGNNEQFF.